These 18 T cell receptor beta chains share one sample of origin, sequenced in a study of blood T cell repertoires in COVID-19. Assay: immunoSEQ multiplex PCR; the TCRdb copy retains only in-frame clones and omits some. The repertoire has roughly 170,000 clones, around 80% of them found once; the top ten carry around 12%. Sequencing input: PBMCs or T cells enriched from blood (not recorded which). The receptors shown here come from a man in his fifties or sixties who had recovered from COVID-19.

The rearrangement links TRBV11-2 to TRBJ2-5, with D possibly matching TRBD2 (6 bases). CDR3 size: 14 residues. Germline-derived CDR1 and CDR2 are SGHAT and FQNNGV. The ends were cut back, 6 bases at V and 5 bases at J, with 16 bases in the middle. The CDR3 DNA is TGTGCCAGCAGTTTACTAGCAACCTATGAGACCCAGTACTTC. It translates to CASSLLATYETQYF.

The V call is TRBV5-4, the J call TRBJ2-1; maybe TRBD1 (6 bases). Per germline, CDR1 SGHNT and CDR2 YYREEE (reference sequence). Trimming removed 4 bases from V and 4 bases from J, with 21 bases in between. The CDR3 contains 17 residues. CDR3 sequence: CASSPGHLAESYNEQFF. CDR3 nucleotides: TGTGCCAGCAGCCCGGGACATTTGGCGGAGTCATACAATGAGCAGTTCTTC.

The J gene is TRBJ2-4, the V gene TRBV5-4; TRBD2 matches at 7 bases. Looked up from germline, CDR1 is SGHNT and CDR2 is YYREEE (reference sequence). V trimming: 0 bases; J trimming: 8 bases; junction bases outside the gene matches: 8. The CDR3 runs to 15 residues. CDR3 sequence (DNA): TGTGCCAGCAGCTTGGGGAGCGGGGTAAGGGACATTCAGTACTTC. This codes for CASSLGSGVRDIQYF.

The chain combines TRBV5-1 with TRBJ2-7; 8 bases agree with TRBD1. The length of the CDR3 is 14 residues. V was clipped by 4 bases and J by 2 bases; unmatched bases: 5. CDR1 and CDR2 from the germline V gene are SGHRS and YFSETQ. The CDR3 coding sequence is TGCGCCAGCAGCGGCGGACAGGGAACCTACGAGCAGTACTTC. Its protein product is CASSGGQGTYEQYF.

This chain links TRBV6-5 with TRBJ2-1; 8 bases align to TRBD2. Germline V lookup: CDR1 MNHEY, CDR2 SVGAGI. The J segment lost 4 bases and the V segment lost 0 bases, leaving 5 bases of the junction unmatched. The CDR3 has 16 residues. In nucleotides, the CDR3 is TGTGCCAGCAGTTACTCGTTCGGGGGGGTTTACAATGAGCAGTTCTTC. It is translated as CASSYSFGGVYNEQFF.

This rearrangement joins TRBV19 to TRBJ2-1; TRBD2 agrees at 8 bases. The CDR3 is 16 amino acids. V was clipped by 7 bases and J by 1 base; unmatched bases: 9. CDR1 and CDR2 (germline): LNHDA, SQIVND (reference sequence). CDR3 in DNA: TGTGCCAGTAAGGGGCGAGCGGGGGAATCCTACAATGAGCAGTTCTTC. Protein product: CASKGRAGESYNEQFF.

CDR3 nucleotides: TGTGCCAGCACCAAACGGGGGAACACTGAAGCTTTCTTT. Encoded protein: CASTKRGNTEAFF. This chain uses TRBV6-5 with TRBJ1-1; D ambiguous. V was shortened by 7 bases and J by 1 base, with 10 bases between the two germline ends. The germline V gene has CDR1 MNHEY and CDR2 SVGAGI. This CDR3 has 13 amino acids.

The rearrangement uses TRBV10-1 and TRBJ2-3; a weak D match, TRBD2 (6 bases). With 0 bases removed from V and 4 bases from J, the gap between germline ends came to 14 bases. Germline V gene data show CDR1 as WNHNN and CDR2 as SYGVQD (reference sequence). The CDR3 contains 16 residues. Here the CDR3 reads CASSESRGLNADTQYF. Written as DNA, the CDR3 is TGCGCCAGCAGTGAGTCGCGGGGACTGAACGCAGATACGCAGTATTTT.

This clone has a handful of counts. The V call is TRBV30, the J call TRBJ1-5, with 8 bases identical to TRBD1. Germline-derived CDR1 and CDR2 are GTSNPN and SVGIG (reference sequence). V lost 3 bases, J lost 6 bases, and 7 bases stayed unmatched. There are 14 residues in the CDR3. The CDR3 spells CAWSRTGRVQPQHF. The CDR3 nucleotides are TGTGCCTGGAGCAGGACAGGGAGGGTTCAGCCCCAGCATTTT.

This chain links TRBV27 with TRBJ2-3, with a weak D call TRBD2 (6 bases). Trimming shortened V by 0 bases and J by 4 bases, and 17 bases separated the two germline ends. Per the germline V gene, CDR1 is MNHEY and CDR2 is SMNVEV (reference sequence). The CDR3 has 17 residues. CDR3 loop: CASSLSWRGVSADTQYF. The CDR3 DNA reads as TGTGCCAGCAGTTTATCGTGGAGGGGCGTCTCCGCAGATACGCAGTATTTT.

The rearrangement joins TRBV5-1 to TRBJ2-7; TRBD1 matches at 7 bases. The CDR3 sequence is 13 residues long. CDR1 is SGHRS and CDR2 is YFSETQ in the germline V gene. After removal of 4 bases from V and 3 bases from J, the junction contained 4 bases not matched to a gene. The CDR3 DNA reads as TGCGCCAGCAGCCTGGGACAGCTCTACGAGCAGTACTTC. Translating gives CASSLGQLYEQYF.

This clone was observed a handful of times. The V call is TRBV7-9, the J call TRBJ1-1, with 8 bases matching TRBD1. With V trimmed by 5 bases and J by 5 bases, 4 bases remained unmatched. The CDR3 has 13 amino acids. Germline assignment: CDR1 SEHNR and CDR2 FQNEAQ (reference sequence). In DNA form, the CDR3 reads TGTGCCAGCAGCCGACAGGGGTGGACTGAAGCTTTCTTT. This encodes CASSRQGWTEAFF.

The V call is TRBV5-4, the J call TRBJ1-1; 9 bases match TRBD1. The CDR3 is 12 residues long. From germline, CDR1 is SGHNT and CDR2 YYREEE (reference sequence). V lost 10 bases to trimming and J lost 3 bases; unmatched junction nucleotides: 4. The CDR3 protein is CAGQGTDTEAFF. DNA of the CDR3: TGTGCCGGACAGGGGACGGACACTGAAGCTTTCTTT.

V usage is TRBV28 and J usage is TRBJ1-2, with D perhaps TRBD1 (6 bases). Deletions cut 10 bases from V and 6 bases from J, with 15 bases between. Germline values: CDR1 MDHEN, CDR2 SYDVKM. The CDR3 runs 12 residues. The CDR3 sequence is CATDRDTDGYTF. As DNA, the CDR3 is TGTGCCACCGACCGGGACACTGATGGCTACACCTTC.

This chain links TRBV30 with TRBJ1-6; 9 bases are a match to TRBD1. Unmatched junction bases numbered 20, after V lost 6 bases and J lost 8 bases. The CDR3 runs to 18 residues. Germline V gives CDR1 GTSNPN, CDR2 SVGIG (reference sequence). Here the CDR3 reads CACAKHSGQGRVYSPLHF. Written as DNA, the CDR3 is TGTGCCTGCGCCAAGCACTCGGGACAGGGAAGGGTATATTCACCCCTCCACTTT.

CDR3 in DNA: TGTGCCAGTGGGGCCCCACAGGGGGAGAACACTGAAGCTTTCTTT. It is translated as CASGAPQGENTEAFF. The V and J genes are TRBV2 and TRBJ1-1, with TRBD1 matching 8 bases. The CDR3 is made up of 15 amino acids. V trimming: 9 bases; J trimming: 1 base; junction bases outside the gene matches: 10. Per the germline V gene, CDR1 is SNHLY and CDR2 is FYNNEI. The variable domain in full, with the rest retrieved from reference TRBV2 and TRBJ1-1, is EPEVTQTPSHQVTQMGQEVILRCVPISNHLYFYWYRQILGQKVEFLVSFYNNEISEKSEIFDDQFSVERPDGSNFTLKIRSTKLEDSAMYFCASGAPQGENTEAFFGQGTRLTVV.

The chain joins TRBV18 to TRBJ2-3, with 10 bases lining up with TRBD1. Germline CDR1 KGHSH, CDR2 LQKENI. Losses at the gene ends were 6 bases for V and 4 bases for J; bases not matched to a gene: 7. The CDR3 totals 15 residues. CDR3 protein: CASSLRTGGADTQYF. In nucleotides, the CDR3 is TGTGCCAGCTCGCTCCGGACAGGGGGGGCAGATACGCAGTATTTT.

The V gene is TRBV19, the J gene TRBJ1-5; D may be TRBD1 (6 bases). V was cut by 9 bases and J by 1 base, with 28 bases left in between. The CDR3 spans 19 residues. Germline CDR1 LNHDA, CDR2 SQIVND (reference sequence). CDR3 region: CARVHRDTSYVMSNQPQHF. DNA for the CDR3: TGTGCCAGGGTGCACCGGGACACCTCGTACGTAATGAGCAATCAGCCCCAGCATTTT. Supplemented by reference TRBV19 and TRBJ1-5, the full variable domain reads DGGITQSPKYLFRKEGQNVTLSCEQNLNHDAMYWYRQDPGQGLRLIYYSQIVNDFQKGDIAEGYSVSREKKESFPLTVTSAQKNPTAFYLCARVHRDTSYVMSNQPQHFGDGTRLSIL.